This entry describes one T cell receptor beta chain. Its target is not known. Amplification from RNA transcripts yielded the TCR beta CDR3 regions. An opening RT-PCR round employed HTBI primers and preceded a second-round multiplex PCR. MiXCR was run by TCRdb on the multiplex PCR reads, yielding one entry per CDR3 protein. The sample holds hundreds of thousands of distinct CDR3 sequences, approximately 39% seen once. This entry comes from a study of Graves' ophthalmopathy and Graves' hyperthyroidism. Study-level background: Ahead of any treatment, peripheral blood was obtained at the initial diagnosis.

The V gene lost 6 bases and the J gene lost 5 bases, with 16 bases spanning the gap. Germline CDR1 is SGHAT and CDR2 is FQNNGV. This CDR3 comprises 15 residues. Study results and caveats: Ophthalmopathy and stable hyperthyroidism were discriminated by a 13-signature model, with over 85% sensitivity and about 84% specificity. Most thyroid-expanded clonotypes exceeding 0.001 frequency were also found in blood.

The chain uses TRBV11-2 and TRBJ2-2; the D is unclear. This clonotype originated in an adult man with Graves' ophthalmopathy. Sequenced material: peripheral blood. The CDR3 is CASSHVWGETGELFF. Here the CDR3 DNA reads TGTGCCAGCAGTCACGTTTGGGGTGAGACCGGGGAGCTGTTTTTT.